Below are 11 T cell receptor beta chains sequenced from a single sample in a study of regulatory T cells in long-lasting Graves disease. Through Arm-PCR of CDR3 regions and iRepertoire HTBI primers, TCR beta libraries were built. In TCRdb, the multiplex PCR reads were re-called with MiXCR into one record per CDR3 protein. The table lists roughly 610,000 distinct CDR3 sequences, about 16% of them singletons. This sample's time point: newly diagnosed GD, antithyroid drugs for less than 3 months. The TCR library was made from RNA extracted from PBMCs. This same sample was also taken into another study, of T cells in Graves' hyperthyroidism and ophthalmopathy.

Sequencing was performed on peripheral blood mononuclear cells (PBMCs), taken at new diagnosis, from a patient treated with antithyroid drugs. Receptor source: a man aged 18-30 years with Graves disease.

As to this clonotype: Germline and junction disagree at one end, which may indicate a read error. For the CDR3, the DNA is TGTGCCAGCAGCGACGAGAAACCGGAAAAACTGCTTTTT. Its protein product is CASSDEKPEKLLF. The chain links TRBV12-3 or TRBV12-4 to TRBJ1-4; D remains ambiguous. CDR3 length equals 13 residues.

In its sample, this clonotype was seen a few times. The rearrangement joins TRBV9 to TRBJ2-5, with D possibly being TRBD2 (5 bases). This CDR3 has 14 amino acids. The V end lost 4 bases, the J end lost 4 bases, and 14 bases lay between the germline ends. The V gene's germline CDR1 is SGDLS and CDR2 YYNGEE. CDR3 bases: TGTGCCAGCAGCAGCGGCCCACGCGGAGAGACCCAGTACTTC. Translating it yields CASSSGPRGETQYF. Drawing the rest from reference TRBV9 and TRBJ2-5, the complete variable domain is DSGVTQTPKHLITATGQRVTLRCSPRSGDLSVYWYQQSLDQGLQFLIQYYNGEERAKGNILERFSAQQFPDLHSELNLSSLELGDSALYFCASSSGPRGETQYFGPGTRLLVL.

This clonotype is a singleton in its sample. The rearrangement joins TRBV7-9 to TRBJ2-3, with a possible D match to TRBD2 (5 bases). The length of the CDR3 is 15 residues. Trimming cost V 5 bases and J 1 base, with 13 bases left between them. The germline CDR1 and CDR2 sequences are SEHNR and FQNEAQ (reference sequence). This CDR3 is CASSPPGMGTDTQYF. CDR3 sequence (DNA): TGTGCCAGCAGCCCCCCGGGAATGGGCACAGATACGCAGTATTTT.

A few counts support this clonotype. The chain is built from TRBV15 and TRBJ2-7; no clear D. Germline V CDR1 and CDR2: LNHNV, YYDKDF (reference sequence). The CDR3 has 15 residues. V lost 5 bases to trimming and J lost 0 bases, with 14 bases between them. The CDR3: CATSEMDLSSYEQYF. The CDR3 DNA is TGTGCCACCAGCGAGATGGACCTTAGCTCCTACGAGCAGTACTTC.

There are many counts of this clonotype. The chain is built from TRBV11-2 and TRBJ2-3; D might be TRBD1 or TRBD2, each matching 5 bases. Trimming shortened V by 4 bases and J by 4 bases, and 12 bases separated the two germline ends. CDR3 length: 14 amino acids. Per the germline V gene, CDR1 is SGHAT and CDR2 is FQNNGV. CDR3: CASSSWDLADTQYF. The DNA for the CDR3 is TGTGCCAGCAGCTCGTGGGACCTCGCAGATACGCAGTATTTT.

The sample holds many counts of this clonotype. The CDR3 protein is CAWEGVGDYGYTF. The DNA for the CDR3 is TGTGCCTGGGAGGGAGTGGGGGACTATGGCTACACCTTC. This chain links TRBV30 with TRBJ1-2; possible D gene TRBD1, 5 bases. The CDR3 has 13 residues. V shed 5 bases and J shed 3 bases, with 13 bases lying between them. Germline V gene sequence: CDR1 GTSNPN, CDR2 SVGIG (reference sequence).

In this sample, this clonotype turned up a few times. This chain joins TRBV28 and TRBJ1-3, with D maybe TRBD1 (5 bases). The CDR3 contains 15 residues. Per germline, CDR1 MDHEN and CDR2 SYDVKM. V lost 6 bases and J 0 bases, leaving 12 bases between the germline ends. CDR3 bases: TGTGCCAGCAGGAGCCCAGGGAGCTCTGGAAACACCATATATTTT. Protein: CASRSPGSSGNTIYF.

This clonotype showed up many times. This chain links TRBV19 with TRBJ1-5; perhaps TRBD1 as D (5 bases). With 5 bases removed from V and 9 bases from J, the gap between germline ends came to 17 bases. CDR1 is LNHDA and CDR2 is SQIVND in the germline V gene (reference sequence). The CDR3 has 14 amino acids. The CDR3 sequence is CASSLWTRGGPQHF. The CDR3 DNA reads as TGTGCCAGTAGTCTCTGGACCCGCGGGGGGCCCCAGCATTTT.

The chain is built from TRBV30 and TRBJ1-5; D gene unclear. The germline CDR1 and CDR2 sequences are GTSNPN and SVGIG (reference sequence). The CDR3 runs to 13 residues. The V and J ends lost 2 bases and 1 base respectively, with 6 bases between them. This chain's CDR3 is CAWSRRSNQPQHF. The DNA of the CDR3 is TGTGCCTGGAGTCGACGCAGCAATCAGCCCCAGCATTTT.

This clonotype has a count of ten or more. The rearrangement links TRBV7-2 to TRBJ2-1; no definite D call. CDR3 length equals 13 residues. Germline V gives CDR1 SGHTA, CDR2 FQGNSA. The V gene lost 5 bases and the J gene lost 9 bases, with 14 bases spanning the gap. The CDR3 reads CASSPQDVGEQFF. The CDR3 DNA reads as TGTGCCAGCAGCCCCCAAGATGTCGGTGAGCAGTTCTTC. Full variable domain (outside the CDR3, taken from reference TRBV7-2 and TRBJ2-1): GAGVSQSPSNKVTEKGKDVELRCDPISGHTALYWYRQSLGQGLEFLIYFQGNSAPDKSGLPSDRFSAERTGGSVSTLTIQRTQQEDSAVYLCASSPQDVGEQFFGPGTRLTVL.

About this clonotype itself: This clone may be a read error of a much larger clone one base away. The chain employs TRBV28 and TRBJ2-7; D might be TRBD1 (6 bases). The V gene's germline CDR1 is MDHEN and CDR2 SYDVKM. The CDR3 runs to 15 residues. CDR3 in DNA: TGTGCCGGCAGTTTATACGCAGGGACAATCAACGAGCAGTACTTC. Translation: CAGSLYAGTINEQYF.